Below are 12 T cell receptor beta chains sequenced from a single sample in a study of blood T cell repertoires in COVID-19. Produced via immunoSEQ multiplex PCR; TCRdb's table is partial and in-frame only. The sample gives 45,000 to 65,000 clones, more than 75% of which show up once; 7.8% is in the top ten. Sequenced sample: peripheral blood. These receptors were collected from a man between 50 and 59 years old with active COVID-19.

The chain links TRBV7-3 to TRBJ1-1; 7 bases are a match to TRBD1. Germline-derived CDR1 and CDR2 are SGHTA and FQGTGA. V lost 4 bases and J lost 9; bases outside the gene matches: 11. The CDR3 loop spans 14 amino acids. Written as DNA, the CDR3 is TGTGCCAGCAGCTCTAAAGGGGGCGAGGGAAAAGCTTTCTTT. Its protein is CASSSKGGEGKAFF.

This chain uses TRBV5-1 with TRBJ2-4, with D unresolved. CDR1 SGHRS and CDR2 YFSETQ come from the germline V gene. The CDR3 is 16 residues long. The V end lost 0 bases, the J end lost 0 bases, and 10 bases lay between the germline ends. The chain's CDR3 is CASSLVPDLAKNIQYF. The DNA of the CDR3 is TGCGCCAGCAGCTTGGTTCCAGATCTAGCCAAAAACATTCAGTACTTC.

The rearrangement links TRBV14 to TRBJ1-1; D gene unclear. This CDR3 has 14 residues. The V gene's germline CDR1 is SGHDN and CDR2 FVKESK. The germline V and J ends were trimmed by 2 bases and 1 base, with 8 bases remaining between them. CDR3 in amino acids: CASSQFRSNTEAFF. CDR3 DNA: TGTGCCAGCAGCCAATTCCGGTCGAACACTGAAGCTTTCTTT.

The rearrangement joins TRBV5-1 to TRBJ2-3; 11 positions agree with TRBD2. The germline V gene encodes CDR1 SGHRS and CDR2 YFSETQ. The CDR3 contains 18 residues. J was trimmed by 3 bases and V by 2 bases; bases with no gene match: 11. The CDR3 protein is CASSFPQTSGIQTDTQYF. The CDR3 coding sequence is TGCGCCAGCAGCTTCCCCCAGACTAGCGGGATTCAGACAGATACGCAGTATTTT.

The gene calls are TRBV29-1 and TRBJ1-3; D uncertain. Germline CDR1 reads SQVTM; CDR2 reads ANQGSEA. The CDR3 contains 14 residues. The V gene lost 3 bases and the J gene lost 1 base, with 10 bases spanning the gap. The CDR3 DNA reads TGCAGCGTTGAGGGCAGCTTATCTGGAAACACCATATATTTT. Protein product: CSVEGSLSGNTIYF.

CDR3 region: CATSGGGLTYNEQFF. In nucleotides, the CDR3 is TGTGCCACCAGCGGAGGGGGGCTAACCTACAATGAGCAGTTCTTC. V is TRBV15 and J is TRBJ2-1, with D possibly called TRBD1 or TRBD2 (6 bases each). This CDR3 comprises 15 residues. Trimming stripped 5 bases from V and 2 bases from J, with 13 bases between. In germline, CDR1 is LNHNV, CDR2 YYDKDF (reference sequence).

The chain has TRBV5-1 and TRBJ2-1; 8 bases match TRBD2. Trimming cost V 4 bases and J 1 base; bases outside gene matches: 4. CDR1 and CDR2 (germline): SGHRS, YFSETQ. This CDR3 spans 15 amino acids. Here the CDR3 reads CASSLGLASYNEQFF. CDR3 DNA: TGCGCCAGCAGCCTCGGACTAGCTTCCTACAATGAGCAGTTCTTC.

This sequence joins TRBV18 and TRBJ1-2; D is unresolved. V lost 2 bases and J 8 bases, leaving 6 bases between the germline ends. The CDR3 is 11 residues long. The germline V gene encodes CDR1 KGHSH and CDR2 LQKENI. The CDR3 DNA sequence: TGTGCCAGCTCACCAACTGAAGGCTACACCTTC. It specifies CASSPTEGYTF.

V is TRBV16 and J is TRBJ1-4; 7 positions agree with TRBD1. The V gene end was trimmed by 0 bases and the J gene end by 10 bases; junction bases not matched to a gene: 5. Germline values: CDR1 KGHSY, CDR2 FQNENV. The CDR3 is made up of 14 amino acids. The CDR3 sequence: CASSQSNRGGKLFF. The CDR3 DNA reads as TGTGCCAGCAGCCAATCAAACAGGGGAGGAAAACTGTTTTTT.

The chain links TRBV5-1 to TRBJ1-6; 12 bases map to TRBD1. The junction had 6 bases not matched to a gene; V was cut back by 4 bases and J by 7 bases. The CDR3 contains 16 residues. The germline CDR1 and CDR2 sequences are SGHRS and YFSETQ. CDR3 nucleotides: TGCGCCAGCAGCCCCCTCGGGACAGGGGGCAATTCACCCCTCCACTTT. Translated: CASSPLGTGGNSPLHF.

The V gene is TRBV5-1, the J gene TRBJ1-1; D might be TRBD1 (6 bases). The V end lost 2 bases, the J end lost 5 bases, and 7 bases lay between the germline ends. This CDR3 contains 12 residues. The germline gives CDR1 SGHRS, CDR2 YFSETQ. The CDR3 DNA is TGCGCCAGCAGCTTCAGGGGAACTGAAGCTTTCTTT. Residues: CASSFRGTEAFF.

Only a few counts were recorded for this clone. V gene TRBV9 combines with J gene TRBJ2-3; D remains ambiguous. Germline CDR1 reads SGDLS; CDR2 reads YYNGEE. This CDR3 region has 14 residues. Trimming shortened V by 0 bases and J by 2 bases, and 7 bases separated the two germline ends. CDR3 in amino acids: CASSVARYTDTQYF. DNA of the CDR3: TGTGCCAGCAGCGTAGCCAGGTACACAGATACGCAGTATTTT.